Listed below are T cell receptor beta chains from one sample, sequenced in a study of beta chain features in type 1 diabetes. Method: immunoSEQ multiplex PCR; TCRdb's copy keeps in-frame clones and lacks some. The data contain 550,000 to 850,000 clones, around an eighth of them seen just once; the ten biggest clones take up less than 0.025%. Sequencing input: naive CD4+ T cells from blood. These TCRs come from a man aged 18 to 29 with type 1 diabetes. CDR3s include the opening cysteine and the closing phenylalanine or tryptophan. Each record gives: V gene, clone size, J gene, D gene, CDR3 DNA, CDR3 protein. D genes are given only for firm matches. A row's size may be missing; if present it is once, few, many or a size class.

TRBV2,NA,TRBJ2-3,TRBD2,TGTGCCAGCAGTGAGGGACTAGCGGGGGCGACAGATACGCAGTATTTT,CASSEGLAGATDTQYF
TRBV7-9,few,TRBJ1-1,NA,TGTGCCAGCAGCCCCCCTAATGGAATGAACACTGAAGCTTTCTTT,CASSPPNGMNTEAFF
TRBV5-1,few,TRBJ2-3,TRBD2,TGCGCCAGCAGCCAACTAGCGGGGGGCGGAGATACGCAGTATTTT,CASSQLAGGGDTQYF
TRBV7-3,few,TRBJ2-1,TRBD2,TGTGCCAGCAGCTTAACCCTAGCGGGGGTCAATGAGCAGTTCTTC,CASSLTLAGVNEQFF
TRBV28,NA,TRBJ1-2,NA,TGTGCCAGCGAAACGGGGTACTATGGCTACACCTTC,CASETGYYGYTF
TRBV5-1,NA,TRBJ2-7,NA,TGCGCCAGCAGCTTGAATCGCCCCCGGGGCCTCGAGCAGTACTTC,CASSLNRPRGLEQYF
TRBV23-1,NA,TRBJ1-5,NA,TGCGCCAGCAGTCCGGGACGGCACAATCAGCCCCAGCATTTT,CASSPGRHNQPQHF
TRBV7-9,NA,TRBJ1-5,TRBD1,TGTGCCAGCAGCTTAGGACAGGGTATAGATCAGCCCCAGCATTTT,CASSLGQGIDQPQHF
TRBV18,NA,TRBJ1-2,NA,TGTGCCAGCTCACCGGGAGACAGGATCGTCTATGGCTACACCTTC,CASSPGDRIVYGYTF
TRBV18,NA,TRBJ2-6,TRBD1,TGTGCCAGCTCGGCCGGGACAGGGGGCACTGGGGCCAACGTCCTGACTTTC,CASSAGTGGTGANVLTF